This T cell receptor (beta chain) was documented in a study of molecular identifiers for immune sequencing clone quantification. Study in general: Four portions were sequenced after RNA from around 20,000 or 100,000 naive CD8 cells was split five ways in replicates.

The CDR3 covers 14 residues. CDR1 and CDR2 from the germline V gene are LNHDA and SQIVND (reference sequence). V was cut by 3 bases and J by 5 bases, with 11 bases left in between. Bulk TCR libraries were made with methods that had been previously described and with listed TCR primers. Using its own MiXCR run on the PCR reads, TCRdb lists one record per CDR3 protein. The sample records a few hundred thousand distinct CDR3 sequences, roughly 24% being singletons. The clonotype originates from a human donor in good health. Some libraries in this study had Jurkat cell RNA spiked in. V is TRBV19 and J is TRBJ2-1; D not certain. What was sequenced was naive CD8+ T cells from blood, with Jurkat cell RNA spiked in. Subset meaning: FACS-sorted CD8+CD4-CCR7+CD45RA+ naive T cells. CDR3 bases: TGTGCCAGTAGTATTTTTGCCCAAAACAATGAGCAGTTCTTC. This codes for CASSIFAQNNEQFF.